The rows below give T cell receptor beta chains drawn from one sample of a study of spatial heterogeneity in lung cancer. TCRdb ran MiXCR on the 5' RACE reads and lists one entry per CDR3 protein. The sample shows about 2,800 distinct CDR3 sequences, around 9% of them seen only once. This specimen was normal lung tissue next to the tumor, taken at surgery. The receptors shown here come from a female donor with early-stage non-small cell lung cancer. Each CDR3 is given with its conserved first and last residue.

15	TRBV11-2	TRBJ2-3	CASSLFGGGTDTQYF
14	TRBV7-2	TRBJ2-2	CASSSFAGTGELFF
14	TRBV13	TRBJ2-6	CASSPLSGANVLTF
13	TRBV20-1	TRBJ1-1	CSAREGASTEAFF
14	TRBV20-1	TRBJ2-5	CSAGLSPGQETQYF
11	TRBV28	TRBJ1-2	CASSLGFGYTF
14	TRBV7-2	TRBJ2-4	CASSLDHGQNIQYF
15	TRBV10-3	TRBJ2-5	CAISRDRGLLETQYF
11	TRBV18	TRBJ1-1	CASSPGAEAFF
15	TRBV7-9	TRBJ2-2	CASRRTGGVTGELFF
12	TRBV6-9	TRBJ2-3	CASRTGVDTQYF
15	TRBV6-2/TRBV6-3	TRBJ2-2	CASSESGKYTGELFF
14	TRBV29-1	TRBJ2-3	CSVKGVPSTDTQYF
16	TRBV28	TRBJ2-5	CASSSATSGNTETQYF
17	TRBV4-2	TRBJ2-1	CASSQGSASGGANEQFF
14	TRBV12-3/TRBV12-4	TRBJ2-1	CASTPGRGAKVQFF
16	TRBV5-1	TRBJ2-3	CASSLWPSGGPDTQYF
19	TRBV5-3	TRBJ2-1	CARSERGLAGGASYNEQFF
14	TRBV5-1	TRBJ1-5	CASSLKGQGQPQHF
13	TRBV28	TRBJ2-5	CASSLSFRGTQYF
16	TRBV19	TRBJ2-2	CASSIGQNANTGELFF
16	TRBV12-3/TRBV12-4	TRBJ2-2	CASSVGTSKNTGELFF
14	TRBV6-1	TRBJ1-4	CASSRQATNEKLFF
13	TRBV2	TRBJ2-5	CASVKRLQETQYF
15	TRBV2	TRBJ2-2	CASSETQGAFGELFF
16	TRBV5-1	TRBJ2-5	CANSLIGRDIQETQYF
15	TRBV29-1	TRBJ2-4	CSATRAGRAKNIQYF
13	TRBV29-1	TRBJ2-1	CSGLRPSYNEQFF
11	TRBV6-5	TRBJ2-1	CASSPMGQQFF
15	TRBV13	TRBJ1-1	CASSGQGLPSTEAFF
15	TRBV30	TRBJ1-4	CAWSVGGSGGEKLFF
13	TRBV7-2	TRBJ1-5	CASSLADNQPQHF
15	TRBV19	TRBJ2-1	CASNHRQGGYNEQFF
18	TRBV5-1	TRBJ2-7	CASSLETSGARSSYEQYF
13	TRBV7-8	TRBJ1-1	CASSPVGRLEAFF
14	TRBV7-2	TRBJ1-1	CASSLEVTGLEAFF
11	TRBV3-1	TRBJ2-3	CASSQLRKQYF
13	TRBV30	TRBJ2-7	CAWSVGVWNEQYF
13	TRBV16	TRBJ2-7	CASSKGVFHEQYF
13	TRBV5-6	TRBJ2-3	CASSTTGADTQYF
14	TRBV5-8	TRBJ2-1	CASSFTDRDDEQFF
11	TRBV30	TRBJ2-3	CAWQDRDTQYF
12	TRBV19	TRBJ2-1	CAAGTSGSEQFF
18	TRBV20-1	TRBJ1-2	CSARDLRDRGTTNYGYTF
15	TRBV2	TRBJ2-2	CASSEAGRGGGELFF